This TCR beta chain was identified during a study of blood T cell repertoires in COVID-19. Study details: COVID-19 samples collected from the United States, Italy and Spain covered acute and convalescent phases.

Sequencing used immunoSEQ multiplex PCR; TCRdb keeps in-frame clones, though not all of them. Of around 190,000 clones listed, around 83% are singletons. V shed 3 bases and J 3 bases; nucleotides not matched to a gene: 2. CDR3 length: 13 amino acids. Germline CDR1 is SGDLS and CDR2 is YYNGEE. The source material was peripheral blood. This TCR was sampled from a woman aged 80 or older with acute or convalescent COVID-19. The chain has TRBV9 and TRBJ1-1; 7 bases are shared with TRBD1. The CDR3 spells CASSAQGDTEAFF. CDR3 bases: TGTGCCAGCAGCGCCCAGGGGGACACTGAAGCTTTCTTT.